A selection of T cell receptor beta chains follows, all from one sample in a study of cytomegalovirus exposure and HLA in healthy donors. Sequencing used immunoSEQ multiplex PCR; TCRdb keeps in-frame clones, though not all of them. The sample has nearly 95,000 clones, less than 8% seen once. Sequencing input: PBMCs. Receptors originate from a man over 45 in good health and CMV-seronegative. CDR3s include the opening cysteine and the closing phenylalanine or tryptophan. D genes are given only for firm matches. Some rows mark clone size as missing; the rest say once, few, many or name a class of expanded clone.

j_gene: TRBJ2-7
abundance: few
d_gene: .
v_gene: TRBV4-2
CDR3aa: CASSQNTGLGGEQYF
CDR3nt: TGTGCCAGCAGCCAAAATACCGGACTTGGTGGCGAGCAGTACTTC

j_gene: TRBJ1-1
abundance: many
d_gene: .
v_gene: TRBV30
CDR3aa: CAWTRRGTEAFF
CDR3nt: TGTGCCTGGACTCGGCGCGGCACTGAAGCTTTCTTT

j_gene: TRBJ2-1
abundance: .
d_gene: .
v_gene: TRBV14
CDR3aa: CASSQDPRFGKFF
CDR3nt: TGTGCCAGCAGCCAAGATCCCCGCTTCGGGAAGTTCTTC

j_gene: TRBJ1-5
abundance: few
d_gene: TRBD1
v_gene: TRBV29-1
CDR3aa: CSVTGGGNQPQHF
CDR3nt: TGCAGCGTTACAGGGGGTGGCAATCAGCCCCAGCATTTT

j_gene: TRBJ2-6
abundance: few
d_gene: .
v_gene: TRBV27
CDR3aa: CASSPPSSGANVLTF
CDR3nt: TGTGCCAGCAGTCCCCCTAGCTCTGGGGCCAACGTCCTGACTTTC

j_gene: TRBJ2-1
abundance: few
d_gene: TRBD1
v_gene: TRBV5-1
CDR3aa: CASSLGDSFSYNEQFF
CDR3nt: TGCGCCAGCAGCTTGGGGGACAGCTTCTCCTACAATGAGCAGTTCTTC

j_gene: TRBJ1-2
abundance: .
d_gene: .
v_gene: TRBV19
CDR3aa: CASSIGAGVDGYTF
CDR3nt: TGTGCCAGTAGTATAGGCGCCGGGGTCGATGGCTACACCTTC

j_gene: TRBJ1-6
abundance: .
d_gene: TRBD1
v_gene: TRBV5-1
CDR3aa: CASSEGTGRDSPLHF
CDR3nt: TGCGCCAGCAGCGAAGGGACAGGGAGGGATTCCCCCCTCCACTTT

j_gene: TRBJ2-7
abundance: .
d_gene: TRBD2
v_gene: TRBV11-3
CDR3aa: CASSLNAGVPEQYF
CDR3nt: TGTGCCAGCAGCTTAAATGCGGGAGTCCCCGAGCAGTACTTC

j_gene: TRBJ2-1
abundance: few
d_gene: .
v_gene: TRBV7-6
CDR3aa: CASSRELHNNEQFF
CDR3nt: TGTGCCAGCAGCCGGGAATTGCATAACAATGAGCAGTTCTTC

j_gene: TRBJ2-2
abundance: few
d_gene: .
v_gene: TRBV29-1
CDR3aa: CSVEWGANTGELFF
CDR3nt: TGCAGCGTTGAATGGGGAGCGAACACCGGGGAGCTGTTTTTT

j_gene: TRBJ2-1
abundance: .
d_gene: TRBD2
v_gene: TRBV7-8
CDR3aa: CASSSGLVSAHEQFF
CDR3nt: TGTGCCAGCAGCTCGGGACTAGTTTCAGCCCATGAGCAGTTCTTC

j_gene: TRBJ1-6
abundance: .
d_gene: .
v_gene: TRBV27
CDR3aa: CASSLLATNSPLHF
CDR3nt: TGTGCCAGCAGTTTATTAGCCACTAATTCACCCCTCCACTTT

j_gene: TRBJ2-3
abundance: few
d_gene: TRBD2
v_gene: TRBV9
CDR3aa: CASSDGLAGELTDTQYF
CDR3nt: TGTGCCAGCAGCGACGGACTAGCGGGGGAACTCACAGATACGCAGTATTTT

j_gene: TRBJ2-7
abundance: .
d_gene: TRBD1
v_gene: TRBV5-8
CDR3aa: CASNVVGQVYEQYF
CDR3nt: TGTGCCAGCAACGTAGTGGGACAGGTCTACGAGCAGTACTTC

j_gene: TRBJ1-6
abundance: .
d_gene: TRBD1
v_gene: TRBV28
CDR3aa: CASSPQTGINSPLHF
CDR3nt: TGTGCCAGCAGTCCCCAGACAGGGATTAATTCACCCCTCCACTTT

j_gene: TRBJ2-2
abundance: few
d_gene: TRBD1
v_gene: TRBV30
CDR3aa: CAWSNGQANTGELFF
CDR3nt: TGTGCCTGGAGTAACGGACAGGCTAACACCGGGGAGCTGTTTTTT

j_gene: TRBJ2-2
abundance: .
d_gene: .
v_gene: TRBV21-1
CDR3aa: CASSKKLAGEEVRTGELFF
CDR3nt: TGTGCCAGCAGCAAAAAACTAGCGGGAGAGGAGGTGAGGACCGGGGAGCTGTTTTTT

j_gene: TRBJ1-2
abundance: .
d_gene: .
v_gene: TRBV2
CDR3aa: CASSEAGFYGGGYTF
CDR3nt: TGTGCCAGCAGTGAAGCTGGCTTTTACGGCGGTGGCTACACCTTC

j_gene: TRBJ2-7
abundance: .
d_gene: .
v_gene: TRBV28
CDR3aa: CASSFPGGRDEQYF
CDR3nt: TGTGCCAGCAGTTTTCCGGGGGGCCGGGACGAGCAGTACTTC

j_gene: TRBJ2-7
abundance: few
d_gene: TRBD2
v_gene: TRBV28
CDR3aa: CASSTGLAGVEQYF
CDR3nt: TGTGCCAGCAGTACCGGACTAGCGGGAGTCGAGCAGTACTTC

j_gene: TRBJ1-1
abundance: .
d_gene: TRBD1
v_gene: TRBV10-3
CDR3aa: CGTAGGRTEAFF
CDR3nt: TGTGGGACAGCAGGGGGTAGAACTGAAGCTTTCTTC